The clone carrying this T cell receptor beta chain was detected a few times. This sample stems from a study of shared clonotypes between healthy human individuals. Assay: immunoSEQ multiplex PCR; the TCRdb copy retains only in-frame clones and omits some. The data show roughly 500,000 clones, over 75% seen once. This CDR3 spans 15 amino acids. The V end was cut by 1 base, the J end by 2 bases, with 12 bases between. Germline lookup yields CDR1 SGHRS and CDR2 YFSETQ. The chain has TRBV5-1 and TRBJ2-5; a possible D gene is TRBD1 (6 bases). The sequence was collected from a woman aged 40 to 55 in good health. Some clones in this sample may be carry-over from other donors' samples. Source material: PBMCs. CDR3: CASSLWGQGQETQYF. CDR3 sequence (DNA): TGCGCCAGCAGCTTGTGGGGGCAGGGGCAAGAGACCCAGTACTTC.